These 20 T cell receptor beta chains were sequenced from one sample in a study of T cells in tuberculosis. Time point specified: new active TB diagnosis, blood taken before or within 7 days of starting treatment. The protocol was immunoSEQ multiplex PCR, while the TCRdb copy is restricted to in-frame clones and leaves out a portion. The table includes 30,000 to 40,000 clones, approximately 94% detected once. The sequenced sample was PBMCs, obtained at tuberculosis diagnosis. Receptor source: an adult with tuberculosis.

The genes are TRBV27 and TRBJ2-5; 7 bases agree with TRBD1. The CDR3 runs 14 residues. Germline trimming cut 2 bases from V and 7 bases from J; bases unmatched to any gene: 7. The germline V gene has CDR1 MNHEY and CDR2 SMNVEV (reference sequence). CDR3 bases: TGTGCCAGCAGTTTACGACAGGGTCCAGGGACCCAGTACTTC. The encoded protein is CASSLRQGPGTQYF.

This sequence joins TRBV11-3 and TRBJ1-2, with TRBD1 matching 7 bases. J gave up 6 bases and V 1 base, and 5 bases lay outside the gene matches. The CDR3 loop spans 14 amino acids. CDR1 and CDR2 from the germline V gene are SGHNT and YENEEA. The CDR3 sequence is CASSLGQGNDGYTF. The CDR3 nucleotides read TGTGCCAGCAGCTTAGGACAGGGCAACGATGGCTACACCTTC.

The chain uses TRBV19 and TRBJ1-2; TRBD1 is a possible D gene (5 bases). Germline V gives CDR1 LNHDA, CDR2 SQIVND (reference sequence). The CDR3 runs to 13 residues. Trimming stripped 2 bases from V and 7 bases from J, with 11 bases between. DNA for the CDR3: TGTGCCAGTAGTATAAGCAGGGTTGGTGGCTACACCTTC. This sequence encodes CASSISRVGGYTF.

This clone was seen once. The rearrangement joins TRBV11-3 to TRBJ2-3; D gene uncertain. Trimming pared 4 bases from V and 0 bases from J, leaving 5 bases between. Per germline, CDR1 SGHNT and CDR2 YENEEA. The CDR3 length is 13 residues. CDR3 sequence reads: CASSSSSTDTQYF. The CDR3 DNA is TGTGCCAGCAGCTCCTCGAGCACAGATACGCAGTATTTT.

The chain employs TRBV7-6 and TRBJ2-1, with 7 bases identical to TRBD1. V lost 3 bases to trimming and J lost 8 bases; unmatched junction nucleotides: 4. The CDR3 runs to 13 residues. Germline V gene sequence: CDR1 SGHVS, CDR2 FNYEAQ. The CDR3 here is CASSFYRGHEQFF. In DNA, the CDR3 is TGTGCCAGCAGCTTTTACAGGGGCCATGAGCAGTTCTTC.

This chain connects TRBV28 to TRBJ1-2; the D gene is possibly TRBD1 (5 bases). V was pared by 6 bases and J by 7 bases, with 12 bases between. Germline V gene data show CDR1 as MDHEN and CDR2 as SYDVKM. CDR3 size: 12 residues. The CDR3 loop is CASRGWRGGYTF. Written as DNA, the CDR3 is TGTGCCAGCAGAGGTTGGAGGGGTGGCTACACCTTC.

The chain couples TRBV9 to TRBJ1-2; TRBD1 matches 7 bases. Germline V CDR1 and CDR2: SGDLS, YYNGEE. V was clipped by 3 bases and J by 4 bases; unmatched bases: 6. There are 14 residues in the CDR3. The CDR3 bases are TGTGCCAGCAGCGCACCAGGGGGTTTCTATGGCTACACCTTC. Protein: CASSAPGGFYGYTF.

The chain uses TRBV19 and TRBJ1-5; D gene ambiguous. Per germline, CDR1 LNHDA and CDR2 SQIVND (reference sequence). This CDR3 is 13 amino acids long. V gave up 1 base and J gave up 6 bases, with 7 bases separating them. Here the CDR3 reads CASSIVVGQPQHF. Written as DNA, the CDR3 is TGTGCCAGTAGTATAGTGGTCGGTCAGCCCCAGCATTTT.

The gene calls are TRBV5-1 and TRBJ1-2; 7 bases are shared with TRBD1. In germline, CDR1 is SGHRS, CDR2 YFSETQ. J was trimmed by 5 bases and V by 4 bases; bases with no gene match: 8. The CDR3 extends over 14 amino acids. In nucleotides, the CDR3 is TGCGCCAGCAGCCCATCCGAGACAGGGTATGGCTACACCTTC. It translates to CASSPSETGYGYTF.

This chain connects TRBV21-1 to TRBJ2-7; no check of the table's D call, TRBD2, against the DNA was made. TRBV21-1 is annotated as a pseudogene. The CDR3 consists of 15 residues. The CDR3 is CASNPRGFPAYEQYF. The CDR3 DNA follows: TGTGCCAGCAACCCTAGAGGCTTCCCAGCCTACGAGCAGTACTTC.

V usage is TRBV11-3 and J usage is TRBJ2-2; the D gene is possibly TRBD1 (5 bases). Trimming stripped 5 bases from V and 1 base from J, with 11 bases between. Germline CDR1 and CDR2: SGHNT and YENEEA. This CDR3 spans 15 amino acids. This CDR3 is CASSTRQMNTGELFF. CDR3 DNA sequence: TGTGCCAGCAGCACCCGACAGATGAACACCGGGGAGCTGTTTTTT.

This clone showed up just once. The chain employs TRBV12-5 and TRBJ1-2; 7 bases line up with TRBD1. V trimming: 5 bases; J trimming: 7 bases; junction bases outside the gene matches: 13. The CDR3 has 15 amino acids. Germline V CDR1 and CDR2: LGHNT, FRNRAP. CDR3: CASGRKVRGHGGYTF. The DNA for the CDR3 is TGTGCTAGTGGTAGGAAAGTGAGGGGGCACGGTGGCTACACCTTC.

This rearrangement joins TRBV18 to TRBJ1-3; the D is unclear. Germline V gives CDR1 KGHSH, CDR2 LQKENI. Trimming pared 2 bases from V and 0 bases from J, leaving 11 bases between. The CDR3 spans 16 residues. In DNA form, the CDR3 reads TGTGCCAGCTCACCATCCCAGGCGACCTCTGGAAACACCATATATTTT. It specifies CASSPSQATSGNTIYF. Full variable domain (missing parts from reference TRBV18 and TRBJ1-3): NAGVMQNPRHLVRRRGQEARLRCSPMKGHSHVYWYRQLPEEGLKFMVYLQKENIIDESGMPKERFSAEFPKEGPSILRIQQVVRGDSAAYFCASSPSQATSGNTIYFGEGSWLTVV.

The chain couples TRBV4-1 to TRBJ2-3, with 13 nucleotides matching TRBD2. V was pared by 4 bases and J by 5 bases, with 18 bases of the junction left unmatched. Germline CDR1 is MGHRA and CDR2 is YSYEKL. This CDR3 region has 20 residues. The CDR3 bases are TGCGCCAGCAGCCCTTTCGGGGCAAGACTAGCGGGGGGCAAGGGAGATACGCAGTATTTT. Its translation is CASSPFGARLAGGKGDTQYF.

This clone appeared once. V and J are TRBV28 and TRBJ2-6, with D possibly matching TRBD2 (6 bases). The length of the CDR3 is 15 residues. Germline CDR1 and CDR2: MDHEN and SYDVKM. Trimming cost V 4 bases and J 2 bases, with 9 bases left between them. CDR3 sequence: CASSSTGAGANVLTF. The CDR3 nucleotides read TGTGCCAGCAGTTCGACGGGGGCTGGGGCCAACGTCCTGACTTTC.

The genes are TRBV19 and TRBJ1-2; D is ambiguous. The V gene lost 5 bases and the J gene lost 2 bases, with 9 bases spanning the gap. The germline V gene encodes CDR1 LNHDA and CDR2 SQIVND (reference sequence). The CDR3 loop spans 13 amino acids. CDR3 nucleotide sequence: TGTGCCAGTAGTCCCGACTTAAACTATGGCTACACCTTC. It specifies CASSPDLNYGYTF.

The CDR3 DNA is TGCGCCAGCAGCCAAGAGACAGAGACAGACACCGGGGAGCTGTTTTTT. It specifies CASSQETETDTGELFF. V usage is TRBV4-1 and J usage is TRBJ2-2; possibly TRBD1 for D (5 bases). The CDR3 covers 16 residues. V lost 0 bases to trimming and J lost 3 bases, with 11 bases between them. CDR1 and CDR2 (germline): MGHRA, YSYEKL.

The rearrangement joins TRBV23-1 to TRBJ1-2; the match to TRBD1 covers 8 bases. TRBV23-1 falls under the ORF class, with uncertain function. The CDR3 consists of 15 residues. V gave up 2 bases and J gave up 8 bases; unmatched junction bases: 10. CDR3 DNA: TGCGCCAGCAGTCAACCCCCGCAGGGGGCCGACGGCTACACCTTC. This gives the protein CASSQPPQGADGYTF.

This rearrangement joins TRBV5-6 to TRBJ1-6, with D possibly being TRBD1 (6 bases). The CDR3 is 15 amino acids. V was clipped by 4 bases and J by 10 bases, with 18 bases between them. In germline, CDR1 is SGHDT, CDR2 YYEEEE. The CDR3 DNA sequence: TGTGCCAGCAGCCTACAGGGTGCGCGGGAGTCACCCCTCCACTTT. As protein: CASSLQGARESPLHF.

The chain carries TRBV4-1 and TRBJ2-3; 9 bases fit TRBD1. CDR1 is MGHRA, CDR2 YSYEKL, per germline. CDR3 size: 14 residues. Losses at the gene ends were 10 bases for V and 2 bases for J; bases not matched to a gene: 7. The CDR3 DNA is TGCGCCACCAAAGACAGGGGGAACACAGATACGCAGTATTTT. This translates into CATKDRGNTDTQYF.